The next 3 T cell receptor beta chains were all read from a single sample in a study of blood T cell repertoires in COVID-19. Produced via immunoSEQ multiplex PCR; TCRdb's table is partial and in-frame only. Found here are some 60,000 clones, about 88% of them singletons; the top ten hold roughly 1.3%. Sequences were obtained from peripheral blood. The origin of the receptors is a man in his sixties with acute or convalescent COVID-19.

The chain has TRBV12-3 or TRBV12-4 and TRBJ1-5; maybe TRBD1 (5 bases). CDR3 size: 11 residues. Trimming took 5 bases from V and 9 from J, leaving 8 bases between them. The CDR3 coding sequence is TGTGCCAGCAGTCTCGGGGGGCCCCAGCATTTT. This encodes CASSLGGPQHF.

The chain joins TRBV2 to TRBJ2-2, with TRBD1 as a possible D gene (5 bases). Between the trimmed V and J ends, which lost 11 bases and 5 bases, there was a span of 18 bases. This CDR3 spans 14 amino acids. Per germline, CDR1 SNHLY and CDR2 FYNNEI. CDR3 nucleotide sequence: TGTGCCGGCTCAACAGGTCTTAGGACCGGGGAGCTGTTTTTT. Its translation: CAGSTGLRTGELFF.

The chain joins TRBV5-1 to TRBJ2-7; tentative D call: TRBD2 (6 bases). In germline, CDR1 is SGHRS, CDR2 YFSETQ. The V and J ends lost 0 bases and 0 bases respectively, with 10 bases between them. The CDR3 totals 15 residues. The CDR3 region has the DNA TGCGCCAGCAGCTTGGTATACGGGGGCTCCTACGAGCAGTACTTC. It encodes CASSLVYGGSYEQYF.